This is a list of T cell receptor beta chains from one sample in a study of cytotoxic CD8 clonotypes in ibrutinib-treated CLL. This table comes from immunoSEQ multiplex PCR, and its TCRdb copy is limited to in-frame clones, with some not included. Found here are about 330,000 clones, 60% to 80% of them singletons; the top ten hold just under 6.5%. Sequencing used PBMCs, obtained after 36 months of ibrutinib treatment. Receptor source: a human donor with chronic lymphocytic leukemia. Each CDR3 is given with its conserved first and last residue. A D gene is named only where the DNA matches it firmly. The size field is filled for only some rows; it gives once, few, many or a size class.

TRBD1	NA	TRBV7-6	TRBJ2-7	TGTGCCAGCAGCGTTAGGCCGACAGGGTCTGAGTACGAGCAGTACTTC	CASSVRPTGSEYEQYF
NA	once	TRBV28	TRBJ1-2	TGTGCCAGCAGTTTAGGCTTTCGGGGGGTTAACTATGGCTACACCTTC	CASSLGFRGVNYGYTF
NA	NA	TRBV6-1	TRBJ2-3	TGTGCCAGCAGTGAAGACGGGTGGGTAGCTACAGATACGCAGTATTTT	CASSEDGWVATDTQYF
NA	NA	TRBV6-5	TRBJ2-7	TGTGCCAGCAGTACAACAGGGACCCCCTACGAGCAGTACTTC	CASSTTGTPYEQYF
NA	NA	TRBV11-2	TRBJ2-7	TGTGCCAGCAGCTTAAATCTGGACATGAGCTCCTACGAGCAGTACTTC	CASSLNLDMSSYEQYF
NA	NA	TRBV27	TRBJ1-1	TGTGCCAGCAGTTTATTTGTAAGAACTGAAGCTTTCTTT	CASSLFVRTEAFF
NA	NA	TRBV7-3	TRBJ1-1	TGTGCCAGCAGCTCCGGGACGGCTAACACTGAAGCTTTCTTT	CASSSGTANTEAFF
TRBD2	many	TRBV28	TRBJ2-7	TGTGCCAGCACCGACTGGACTAGCGGCTCCTACGAGCAGTACTTC	CASTDWTSGSYEQYF
NA	NA	TRBV19	TRBJ2-1	TGTGCCAGTAGTATAGGCCCCGGAGAGATCAATGAGCAGTTCTTC	CASSIGPGEINEQFF
NA	once	TRBV10-3	TRBJ1-5	TGTGCCATCAGGGACACCCCGAGGGTCAGCAGCAATCAGCCCCAGCATTTT	CAIRDTPRVSSNQPQHF
TRBD2	NA	TRBV28	TRBJ2-1	TGTGCCAGCAGTGAACTAGCGGGACCCGGCGATGAGCAGTTCTTC	CASSELAGPGDEQFF
NA	NA	TRBV10-2	TRBJ1-1	TGCGCCAGCAGTGAGTTCAGTGACACTGAAGCTTTCTTT	CASSEFSDTEAFF
TRBD1	NA	TRBV7-2	TRBJ2-7	TGTGCCAGCTTAAGGGACAGGGGCTCCTACGAGCAGTACTTC	CASLRDRGSYEQYF
NA	NA	TRBV29-1	TRBJ2-3	TGCAGCGTTGGGGTCAGGGCAGAGTTAGAGGATACGCAGTATTTT	CSVGVRAELEDTQYF
TRBD1	NA	TRBV28	TRBJ2-7	TGTGCCAGCAGTTTTGGGGACAGGGGACCTGGTGAGCAGTACTTC	CASSFGDRGPGEQYF